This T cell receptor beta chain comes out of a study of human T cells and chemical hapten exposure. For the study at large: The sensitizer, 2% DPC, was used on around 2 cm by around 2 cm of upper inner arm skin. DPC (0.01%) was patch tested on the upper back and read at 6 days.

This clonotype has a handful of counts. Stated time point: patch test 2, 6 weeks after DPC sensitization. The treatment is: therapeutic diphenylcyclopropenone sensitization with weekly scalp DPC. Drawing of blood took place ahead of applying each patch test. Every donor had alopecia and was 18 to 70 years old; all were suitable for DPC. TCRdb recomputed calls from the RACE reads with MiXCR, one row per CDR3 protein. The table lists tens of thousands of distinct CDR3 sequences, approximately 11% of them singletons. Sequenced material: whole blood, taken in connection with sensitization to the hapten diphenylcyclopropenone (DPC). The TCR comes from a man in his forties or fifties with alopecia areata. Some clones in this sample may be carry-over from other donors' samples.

The CDR3 is CASSAGLAGMVRSYNEQFF. The CDR3 coding sequence is TGTGCCAGCAGTGCGGGACTAGCGGGAATGGTTAGGTCCTACAATGAGCAGTTCTTC. The rearrangement joins TRBV6-5 to TRBJ2-1, with 13 bases identical to TRBD2. J gave up 1 base and V 5 bases, and 11 bases lay outside the gene matches. Germline V gene data show CDR1 as MNHEY and CDR2 as SVGAGI. This CDR3 region has 19 residues.